What follows is one T cell receptor (beta chain) and its context. What it recognizes is unknown. Naive CD8 cells comprised CD45RO-negative, CCR7-positively selected cells, excluding terminally differentiated effector memory CD45RA+ cells. It was across several immunoSEQ plates that each subset's genomic DNA was evenly split. DNA at around 200 ng, around 30,000 T cell genomes, went into sorted-subset replicate PCRs. Clones were read by immunoSEQ multiplex PCR, and TCRdb kept only the in-frame ones, dropping some. The table lists around 1.9 million clones, 93% of them singletons. Germline values: CDR1 MNHEY, CDR2 SMNVEV (reference sequence). Trimming cost V 5 bases and J 9 bases; bases outside gene matches: 10. The CDR3 covers 15 residues. The data are from a study of shared clonotypes between healthy human individuals. The study's findings and limits: Several donors shared around 5.1% of their naive CD4 clonotypes.

This TCR derives from a man aged 18 to 30 in good health. Some clones in this sample may be carry-over from other donors' samples. The J gene is TRBJ2-1, the V gene TRBV27, with 10 bases identical to TRBD1. Sequenced: naive CD8+ T cells from PBMCs. Here the CDR3 DNA reads TGTGCCAGCAGTCCGCGGGACAGGGGTTCGGGTGAGCAGTTCTTC. Translating it yields CASSPRDRGSGEQFF.